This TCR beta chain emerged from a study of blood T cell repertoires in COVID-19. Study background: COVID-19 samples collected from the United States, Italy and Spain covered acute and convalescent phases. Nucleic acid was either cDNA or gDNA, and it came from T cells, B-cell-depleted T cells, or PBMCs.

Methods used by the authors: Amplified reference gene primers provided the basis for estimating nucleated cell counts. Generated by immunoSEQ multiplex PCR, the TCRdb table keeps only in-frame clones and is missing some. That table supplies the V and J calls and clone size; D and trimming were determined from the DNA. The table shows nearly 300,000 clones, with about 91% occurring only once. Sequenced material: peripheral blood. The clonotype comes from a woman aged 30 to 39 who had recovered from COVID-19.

The CDR3 loop reads CASSFWLSGTEAFF. Here the CDR3 DNA reads TGTGCCAGTAGTTTTTGGTTAAGCGGGACTGAAGCTTTCTTT. V gene TRBV19 combines with J gene TRBJ1-1; D remains ambiguous. The CDR3 sequence is 14 residues long. The germline V gene has CDR1 LNHDA and CDR2 SQIVND (reference sequence). Trimming pared 5 bases from V and 5 bases from J, leaving 15 bases between.